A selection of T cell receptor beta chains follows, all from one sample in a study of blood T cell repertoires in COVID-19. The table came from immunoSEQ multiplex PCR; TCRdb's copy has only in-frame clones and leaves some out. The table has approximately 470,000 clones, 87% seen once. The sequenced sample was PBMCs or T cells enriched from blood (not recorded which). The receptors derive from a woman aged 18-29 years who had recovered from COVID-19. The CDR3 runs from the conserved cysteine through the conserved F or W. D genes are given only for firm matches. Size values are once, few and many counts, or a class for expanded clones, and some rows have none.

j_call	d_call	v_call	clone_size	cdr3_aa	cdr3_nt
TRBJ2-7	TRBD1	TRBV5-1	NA	CASSVGQGRDEQYF	TGCGCCAGCAGCGTTGGACAGGGGCGCGACGAGCAGTACTTC
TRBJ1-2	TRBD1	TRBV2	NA	CASSEGAGGRDGYTF	TGTGCCAGCAGTGAAGGTGCAGGGGGCCGGGATGGCTACACCTTC
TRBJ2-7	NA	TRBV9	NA	CASSVAAGAHEQYF	TGTGCCAGCAGCGTAGCGGCAGGGGCTCACGAGCAGTACTTC
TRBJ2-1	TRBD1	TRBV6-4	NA	CASSVDRGNEQFF	TGTGCCAGCAGTGTTGACAGGGGCAATGAGCAGTTCTTC
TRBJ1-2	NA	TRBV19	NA	CASSIVIQGSGYTF	TGTGCCAGTAGTATAGTCATACAGGGAAGCGGCTACACCTTC
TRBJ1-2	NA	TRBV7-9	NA	CASSFVPYEDGYTF	TGTGCCAGCAGCTTTGTGCCCTATGAGGATGGCTACACCTTC
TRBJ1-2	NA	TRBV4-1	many	CASSQVRGRWDYGYTF	TGCGCCAGCAGCCAAGTCAGGGGCAGGTGGGACTATGGCTACACCTTC
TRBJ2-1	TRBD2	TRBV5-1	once	CASSLSSGGLNEQFF	TGCGCCAGCAGCTTGTCTAGCGGGGGTTTGAATGAGCAGTTCTTC
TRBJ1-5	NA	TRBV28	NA	CASSFPRGRNQPQHF	TGTGCCAGCAGTTTTCCCAGGGGACGCAATCAGCCCCAGCATTTT
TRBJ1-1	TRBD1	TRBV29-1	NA	CSVDRDRDFGAFF	TGCAGCGTTGATCGCGACAGGGATTTTGGAGCTTTCTTT
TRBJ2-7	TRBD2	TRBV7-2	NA	CASSVTGGSYEQYF	TGTGCCAGCAGCGTAACGGGGGGCTCCTACGAGCAGTACTTC
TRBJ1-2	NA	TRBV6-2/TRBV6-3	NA	CASSSRHLYGYTF	TGTGCCAGCAGTTCTCGACACCTCTATGGCTACACCTTC
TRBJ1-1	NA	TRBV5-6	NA	CASSLDPGVPAFF	TGTGCCAGCAGCTTGGATCCGGGGGTTCCTGCTTTCTTT
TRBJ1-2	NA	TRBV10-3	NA	CAIWRDYSTYGYTF	TGTGCCATTTGGAGGGACTATAGCACCTATGGCTACACCTTC
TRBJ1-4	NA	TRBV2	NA	CASSPGGVGEKLFF	TGTGCCAGCAGTCCGGGGGGCGTTGGGGAAAAACTGTTTTTT
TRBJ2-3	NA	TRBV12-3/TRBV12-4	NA	CASSLLTDTQYF	TGTGCCAGCAGTTTACTTACAGATACGCAGTATTTT
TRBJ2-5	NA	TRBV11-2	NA	CASSLGVGRETQYF	TGTGCCAGCAGCTTAGGTGTCGGTCGAGAGACCCAGTACTTC
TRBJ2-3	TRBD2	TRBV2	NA	CASSAGGGPDTQYF	TGTGCCAGCAGTGCGGGGGGAGGGCCAGATACGCAGTATTTT
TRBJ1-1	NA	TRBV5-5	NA	CASSLTWASTEAFF	TGTGCCAGCAGCTTAACTTGGGCGAGTACTGAAGCTTTCTTT
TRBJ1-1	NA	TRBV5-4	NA	CASSYRDTEAFF	TGTGCCAGCAGTTACCGGGACACTGAAGCTTTCTTT
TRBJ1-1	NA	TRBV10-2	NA	CASSEAGQDTEAFF	TGCGCCAGCAGTGAAGCAGGGCAGGACACTGAAGCTTTCTTT
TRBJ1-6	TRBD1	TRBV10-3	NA	CATRDSDFTTSPLHF	TGTGCCACCCGGGACAGCGATTTTACTACTTCACCCCTCCACTTT
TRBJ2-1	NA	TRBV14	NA	CASSQPKDWPLWDEQFF	TGTGCCAGCAGCCAACCCAAAGACTGGCCGTTATGGGATGAGCAGTTCTTC
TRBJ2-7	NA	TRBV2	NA	CASGLPAGQYF	TGTGCCAGCGGGCTCCCTGCGGGGCAGTACTTC
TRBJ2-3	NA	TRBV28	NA	CASTPPGVDTQYF	TGTGCCAGCACCCCCCCGGGAGTAGATACGCAGTATTTT
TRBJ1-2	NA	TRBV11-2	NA	CASSLASGNGYTF	TGTGCCAGCAGCTTAGCCTCGGGGAATGGCTACACCTTC
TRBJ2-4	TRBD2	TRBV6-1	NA	CASSGRKSLAEPKNIQYF	TGTGCCAGCAGTGGGAGGAAATCGCTAGCGGAGCCAAAAAACATTCAGTACTTC
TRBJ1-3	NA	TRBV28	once	CASSSDTFIYF	TGTGCCAGCAGTTCGGACACCTTCATATATTTT
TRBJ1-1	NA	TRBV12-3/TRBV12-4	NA	CASSPWDIGAFF	TGTGCCAGCAGTCCCTGGGACATCGGAGCTTTCTTT
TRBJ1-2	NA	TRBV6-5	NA	CASTQGRGRLDGYTF	TGTGCCAGCACTCAAGGGCGGGGGCGTCTTGATGGCTACACCTTC
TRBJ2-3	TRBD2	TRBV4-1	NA	CASSLAISGGADTQYF	TGCGCCAGCAGCCTTGCTATTAGCGGGGGGGCAGATACGCAGTATTTT
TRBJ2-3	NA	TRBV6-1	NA	CASSEPEVQGSTDTQYF	TGTGCCAGCAGTGAACCCGAAGTACAGGGTAGCACAGATACGCAGTATTTT
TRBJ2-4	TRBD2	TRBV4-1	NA	CASSQATSRLAGGQAKNIQYF	TGCGCCAGCAGCCAGGCTACTTCGCGACTAGCGGGGGGTCAAGCCAAAAACATTCAGTACTTC
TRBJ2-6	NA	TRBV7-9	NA	CASSLVVSGANVLTF	TGTGCCAGCAGCTTAGTAGTCTCTGGGGCCAACGTCCTGACTTTC
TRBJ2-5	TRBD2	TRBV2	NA	CASSGGLQETQYF	TGTGCCAGTAGCGGGGGCTTACAAGAGACCCAGTACTTC
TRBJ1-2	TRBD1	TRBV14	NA	CASRPIVAGGDGYTF	TGTGCCAGCAGGCCCATCGTGGCAGGGGGCGATGGCTACACCTTC
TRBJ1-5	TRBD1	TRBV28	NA	CASSPTGGGQPQHF	TGTGCCAGCAGTCCGACAGGGGGCGGTCAGCCCCAGCATTTT
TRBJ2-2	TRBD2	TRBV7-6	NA	CASSYRLAGVPGELFF	TGTGCCAGCAGTTATAGACTAGCGGGGGTCCCTGGGGAGCTGTTTTTT
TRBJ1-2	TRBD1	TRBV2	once	CASRDTGTANYGYTF	TGTGCCAGCAGGGACACCGGGACAGCGAACTATGGCTACACCTTC
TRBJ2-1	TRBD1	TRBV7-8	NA	CASSARQGANEQFF	TGTGCCAGCAGCGCGCGACAGGGGGCGAATGAGCAGTTCTTC
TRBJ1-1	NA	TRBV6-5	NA	CASSYTGKDTEAFF	TGTGCCAGCAGTTACACAGGGAAGGACACTGAAGCTTTCTTT
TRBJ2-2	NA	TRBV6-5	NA	CAGRGQLNTGELFF	TGTGCCGGGCGCGGGCAGTTGAACACCGGGGAGCTGTTTTTT
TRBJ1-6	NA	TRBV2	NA	CASSEQRNSPLHF	TGTGCCAGCAGTGAACAGAGGAATTCACCCCTCCACTTT
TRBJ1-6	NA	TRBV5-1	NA	CASRGREHSPLHF	TGCGCCAGCAGGGGCAGGGAACATTCACCCCTCCACTTT
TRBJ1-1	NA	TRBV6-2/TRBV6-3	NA	CASSYTALYSYFMNTEAFF	TGTGCCAGCAGTTATACCGCCCTATATAGTTACTTTATGAACACTGAAGCTTTCTTT
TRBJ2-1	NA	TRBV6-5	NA	CASSYTGSGGSEQFF	TGTGCCAGCAGTTACACCGGGTCCGGGGGTAGTGAGCAGTTCTTC
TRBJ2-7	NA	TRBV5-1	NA	CASSLAQGSYGEQYF	TGCGCCAGCAGCTTGGCCCAGGGATCTTACGGAGAGCAGTACTTC
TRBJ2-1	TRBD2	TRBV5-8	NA	CASSLPSGGPGEQFF	TGTGCCAGCAGCTTGCCCTCGGGGGGGCCGGGAGAGCAGTTCTTC
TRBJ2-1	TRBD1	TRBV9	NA	CASSRTGQNNEQFF	TGTGCCAGCAGCAGGACGGGACAGAACAATGAGCAGTTCTTC
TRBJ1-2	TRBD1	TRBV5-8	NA	CASSHRDRDGYTF	TGTGCCAGCAGCCACCGGGACAGGGATGGCTACACCTTC
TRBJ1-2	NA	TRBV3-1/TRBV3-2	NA	CASSQEVGYGYTF	TGTGCCAGCAGCCAAGAAGTCGGCTATGGCTACACCTTC
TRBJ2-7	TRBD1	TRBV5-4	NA	CASSRDRDSHEQYF	TGTGCCAGCAGCCGGGACAGGGATTCCCACGAGCAGTACTTC
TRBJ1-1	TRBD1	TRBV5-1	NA	CASSWDRAKTEAFF	TGCGCCAGCAGCTGGGACAGGGCGAAAACTGAAGCTTTCTTT
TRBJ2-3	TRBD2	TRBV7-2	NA	CASSLRAGGPEDTQYF	TGTGCCAGCAGCCTGAGAGCGGGGGGGCCCGAAGATACGCAGTATTTT
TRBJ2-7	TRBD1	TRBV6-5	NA	CASSYSIRQGRYEQYF	TGTGCCAGCAGTTACTCCATACGACAGGGTCGGTACGAGCAGTACTTC